Here is one TCR beta chain with its context. What antigen it recognizes has not been identified. Base qualities are missing; no much larger clone stands one base away. The ViraFEST assay stimulated PBMC with viral peptide pools and then used TCR sequencing to identify antigen-specific CD4+ T cell clonotypes by expansion. After less than 13 days of culture, CD4+ T cells were isolated with the EasySep CD4+ T cell isolation kit. Healthy vaccine recipients had no prior SARS-CoV-2 infection, confirmed by negative nucleocapsid antibodies before and after vaccination. Roughly 1.9 million PBMC per well were cultured with roughly 10 ug/ml peptides in IMDM containing around 5.3% human AB serum, roughly 10 IU/ml IL-2 and gentamicin. On days 3 and 7, half of the culture medium was replaced with fresh IL-2-containing medium. Unless noted otherwise, every peptide stimulation condition was grown in triplicate wells. PBMC were separated from whole blood using Ficoll-Paque Plus gradient centrifugation and were then either cryopreserved at -140C or used fresh. The overlapping peptide pools covered the spike proteins of SARS-CoV-2 and of the common cold coronaviruses HCoV-NL63, HCoV-OC43 and HCoV-229E. Genomic DNA was extracted from cultured CD4+ T cells with the QIAamp micro DNA kit.

This entry belongs to a study of vaccination effects on CD4 cells after COVID-19 (dated by TCRdb to 2022 to 2024). The study in broad terms: Participants received two doses of either the BNT162b2 or the mRNA-1273 mRNA SARS-CoV-2 vaccine. The full study included fewer than eleven COVID-19 convalescent patients and several SARS-CoV-2-naive healthy vaccine recipients. Cultures from other donors in the study were sequenced using the Oncomine TCR Beta short-read assay on an Illumina iSeq 100. In both COVID-19 convalescent patients and infection-naive vaccine recipients, the study compared SARS-CoV-2 spike-specific CD4+ TCR repertoires from before mRNA vaccination with those from after it.

Its CDR3 holds 15 amino acids, cysteine through phenylalanine. Just CDR3 DNA is preserved here, 45 bases in frame from base 1. The germline V gene specifies MNHNS as CDR1 and SASEGT as CDR2. The V end loses 3 bases and the J end loses 4 bases, and a stretch of 12 bases separates them. On the study overall, not on this receptor specifically: Both infection-induced and vaccine-induced clones contracted markedly at late post-vaccination timepoints, which is consistent with waning T cell responses. Among healthy vaccine recipients, nearly all vaccine-induced clones were SARS-CoV-2 mono-reactive, and just 1 of 255 was cross-reactive with common cold coronaviruses. The study was limited by a small number of convalescent patients and lacked early post-infection timepoints.

Receptors were amplified or captured by the immunoSEQ multiplex PCR assay. DNA from the cultured, isolated CD4+ T cells was subjected to TCR beta CDR3 sequencing. Regarding the original processing steps: Non-productive TCR sequences were removed and reads were trimmed to the CDR3 region, keeping CDR3s of at least 7 amino acids. The MANAFEST web app was used to identify antigen-specific clonotypes by comparing expansion in peptide wells with expansion in reference cultures. To be called positive, a clone needed expansion at FDR<0.05 compared with the reference and with all other wells, an odds ratio greater than 5, and a frequency greater than 0.1% in two replicate wells. A clonotype was called cross-reactive if it was significantly expanded both in SARS-CoV-2 spike wells and in at least one common cold coronavirus spike condition. Levenshtein distance calculated with the stringdist R package was used to assess CDR3 similarity, and unrooted trees were constructed with ape in R 3.6.1. TCRdb took over this immuneACCESS table, retaining in-frame rearrangements with V and J assigned. Such tables are incomplete; in checked studies, under half of the missing clones stem from an unresolved V gene, and the remainder is unexplained. That table supplies the V and J calls and clone size; D and trimming were determined from the DNA. This sample comprises 67,000 or so clones, about 65% of them detected only once. The ten largest clonotypes hold 4% of the sample.

The chain employs TRBV6-1 and TRBJ1-4, with a weak D call of TRBD1 (5 bases match). Source: CD4+ T cells from PBMCs cultured with HCoV-OC43 spike peptides, taken before COVID-19 vaccination. Explained via the paper, the cell subset or site label denotes: HCoV-OC43 spike overlapping peptide pool stimulation. This receptor was taken from a human donor who received a COVID-19 vaccine. The CDR3 protein is CASSDGAGFNEKLFF. The nucleotide sequence is given as TGTGCCAGCAGTGATGGGGCAGGCTTTAATGAAAAACTGTTTTTT.